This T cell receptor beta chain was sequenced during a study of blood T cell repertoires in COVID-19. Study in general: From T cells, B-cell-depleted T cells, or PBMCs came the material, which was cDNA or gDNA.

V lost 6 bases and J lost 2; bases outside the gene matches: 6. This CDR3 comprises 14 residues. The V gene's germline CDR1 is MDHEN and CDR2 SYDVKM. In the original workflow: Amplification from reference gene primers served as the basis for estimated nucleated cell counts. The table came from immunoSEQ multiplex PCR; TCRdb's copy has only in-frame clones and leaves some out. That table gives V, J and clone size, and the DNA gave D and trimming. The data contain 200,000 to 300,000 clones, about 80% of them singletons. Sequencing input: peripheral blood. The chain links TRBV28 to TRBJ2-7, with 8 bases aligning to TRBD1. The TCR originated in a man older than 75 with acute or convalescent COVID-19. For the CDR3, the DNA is TGTGCCAGCAGCACAGGACAGGGACCCTACGAGCAGTACTTC. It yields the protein CASSTGQGPYEQYF.